This paragraph covers one T cell receptor (beta chain) sequence. Its antigen is unknown. This sample stems from a study of monozygotic twins with inflammatory bowel disease. UMIs incorporating a 6-nucleotide sample barcode were appended by means of template switching. Reprocessing the 5' RACE reads, TCRdb reports a single entry for every CDR3 protein and omits DNA. The sample totals around 400,000 distinct CDR3 sequences; its top ten clones hold 2% to 2.5%. The length of the CDR3 is 15 residues. The V gene's germline CDR1 is KGHSH and CDR2 LQKENI. Study-wide results and caveats: T cell subtypes that differed could not be told apart. Those with IBD had lower TCRbeta diversity (inverse Simpson) than their healthy co-twins did.

V gene TRBV18 combines with J gene TRBJ2-7; as DNA is missing, the TRBD2 call by TCRdb cannot be tested. The TCR comes from a human donor with ulcerative colitis or Crohn's disease, or a healthy co-twin of an affected twin (not recorded which). The material sequenced was blood. The CDR3 reads CASSPPWAGSYEQYF.